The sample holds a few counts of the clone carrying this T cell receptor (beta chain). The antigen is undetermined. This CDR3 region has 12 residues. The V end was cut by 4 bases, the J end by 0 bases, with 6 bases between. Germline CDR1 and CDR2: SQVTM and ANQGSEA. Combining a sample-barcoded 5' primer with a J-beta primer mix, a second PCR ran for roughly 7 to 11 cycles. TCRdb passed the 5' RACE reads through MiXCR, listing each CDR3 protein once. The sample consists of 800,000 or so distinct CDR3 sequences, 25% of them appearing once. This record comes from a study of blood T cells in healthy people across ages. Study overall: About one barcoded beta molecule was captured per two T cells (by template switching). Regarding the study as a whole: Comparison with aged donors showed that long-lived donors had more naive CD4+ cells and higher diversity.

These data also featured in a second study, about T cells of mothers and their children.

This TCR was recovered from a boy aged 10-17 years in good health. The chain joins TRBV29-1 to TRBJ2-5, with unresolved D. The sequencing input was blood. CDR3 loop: CSVVGYQETQYF. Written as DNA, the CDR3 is TGCAGCGTTGTAGGGTACCAAGAGACCCAGTACTTC.